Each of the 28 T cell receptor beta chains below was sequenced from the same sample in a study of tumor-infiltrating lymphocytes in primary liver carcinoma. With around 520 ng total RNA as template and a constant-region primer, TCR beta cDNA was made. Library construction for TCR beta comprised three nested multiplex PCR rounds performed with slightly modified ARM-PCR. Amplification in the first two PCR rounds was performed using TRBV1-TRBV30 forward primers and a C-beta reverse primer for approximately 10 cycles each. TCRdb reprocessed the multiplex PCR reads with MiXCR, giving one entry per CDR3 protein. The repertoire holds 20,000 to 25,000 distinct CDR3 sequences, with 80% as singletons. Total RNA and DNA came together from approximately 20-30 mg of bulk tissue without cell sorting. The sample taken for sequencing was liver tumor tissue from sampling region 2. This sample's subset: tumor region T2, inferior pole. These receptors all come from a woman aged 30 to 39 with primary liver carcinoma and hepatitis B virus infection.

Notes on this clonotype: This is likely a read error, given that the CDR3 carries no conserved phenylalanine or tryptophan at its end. CDR3 region: CASDKDRTRITYEQYL. The CDR3 DNA sequence: TGCGCCAGCGACAAAGATAGGACTAGGATCACTTACGAGCAGTACTTA. This chain uses TRBV4-3 with TRBJ2-7; TRBD2 aligns across 7 bases. CDR3 length: 16 residues. Germline-derived CDR1 and CDR2 are LGHNA and YSLEER. J lost 4 bases, V lost 8 bases, and 17 bases had no gene match.

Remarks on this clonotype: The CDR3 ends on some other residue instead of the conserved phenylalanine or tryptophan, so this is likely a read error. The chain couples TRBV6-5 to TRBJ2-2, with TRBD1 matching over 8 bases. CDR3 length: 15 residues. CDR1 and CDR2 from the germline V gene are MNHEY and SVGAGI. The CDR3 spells CASSPRTGFTRELFL. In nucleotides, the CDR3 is TGTGCCAGCAGTCCGAGGACAGGGTTCACCCGGGAGCTGTTTCTT.

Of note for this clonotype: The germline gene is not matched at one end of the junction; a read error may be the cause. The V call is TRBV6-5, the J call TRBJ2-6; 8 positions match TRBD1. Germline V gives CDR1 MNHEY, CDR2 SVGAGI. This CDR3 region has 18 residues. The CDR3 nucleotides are TGTGCCAACAGTCTTTGGACAGGGATGAAAGCTGGGGCTAACGTCCTGACTTTC. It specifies CANSLWTGMKAGANVLTF.

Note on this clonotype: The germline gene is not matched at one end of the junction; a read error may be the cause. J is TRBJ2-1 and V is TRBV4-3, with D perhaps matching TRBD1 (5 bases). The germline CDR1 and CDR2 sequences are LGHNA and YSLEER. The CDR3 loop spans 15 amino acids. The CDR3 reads CVSSQGMKGSGEQSF. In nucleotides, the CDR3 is TGCGTCAGCAGCCAGGGCATGAAAGGGTCCGGTGAGCAGTCCTTC.

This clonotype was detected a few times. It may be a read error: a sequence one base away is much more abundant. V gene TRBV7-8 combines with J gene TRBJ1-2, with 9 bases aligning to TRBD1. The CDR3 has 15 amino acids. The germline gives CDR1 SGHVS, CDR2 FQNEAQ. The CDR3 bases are TGTGACAGCAGCTTAGACAGGGGGGTCCTCTATGGCTACATCTTC. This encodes CDSSLDRGVLYGYIF. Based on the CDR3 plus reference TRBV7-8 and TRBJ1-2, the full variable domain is GAGVSQSPRYKVAKRGQDVALRCDPISGHVSLFWYQQALGQGPEFLTYFQNEAQLDKSGLPSDRFFAERPEGSVSTLKIQRTQQEDSAVYLCDSSLDRGVLYGYIFGSGTRLTVV.

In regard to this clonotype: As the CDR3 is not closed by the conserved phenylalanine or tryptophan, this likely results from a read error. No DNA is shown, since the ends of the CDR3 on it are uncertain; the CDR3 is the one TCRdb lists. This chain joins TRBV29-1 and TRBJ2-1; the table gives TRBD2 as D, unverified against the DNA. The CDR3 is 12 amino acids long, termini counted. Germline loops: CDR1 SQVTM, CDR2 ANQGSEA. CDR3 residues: CSVMGWEGRMFL.

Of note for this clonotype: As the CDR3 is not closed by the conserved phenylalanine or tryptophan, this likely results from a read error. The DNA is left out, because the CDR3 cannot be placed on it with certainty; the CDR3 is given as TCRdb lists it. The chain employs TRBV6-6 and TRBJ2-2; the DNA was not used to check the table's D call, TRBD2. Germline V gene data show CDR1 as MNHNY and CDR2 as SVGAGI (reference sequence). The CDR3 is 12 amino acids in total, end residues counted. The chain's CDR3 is CASSYSPGELVL.

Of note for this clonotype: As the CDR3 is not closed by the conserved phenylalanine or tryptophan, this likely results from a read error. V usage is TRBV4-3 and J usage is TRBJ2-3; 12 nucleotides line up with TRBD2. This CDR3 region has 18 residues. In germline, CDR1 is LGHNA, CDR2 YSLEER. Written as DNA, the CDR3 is TGCGCAAGCAGCCAAGAAGGTCTAGCGGGAGGGCCAGCAGATACGCAGTATGTT. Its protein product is CASSQEGLAGGPADTQYV.

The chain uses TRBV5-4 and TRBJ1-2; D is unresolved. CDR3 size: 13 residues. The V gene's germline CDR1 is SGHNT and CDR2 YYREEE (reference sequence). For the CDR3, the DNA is TGTGTCAGAAGCCCATTTCACGACTATGGCTACACCTTC. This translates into CVRSPFHDYGYTF. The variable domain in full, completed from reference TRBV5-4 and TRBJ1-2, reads ETGVTQSPTHLIKTRGQQVTLRCSSQSGHNTVSWYQQALGQGPQFIFQYYREEENGRGNFPPRFSGLQFPNYSSELNVNALELDDSALYLCVRSPFHDYGYTFGSGTRLTVV.

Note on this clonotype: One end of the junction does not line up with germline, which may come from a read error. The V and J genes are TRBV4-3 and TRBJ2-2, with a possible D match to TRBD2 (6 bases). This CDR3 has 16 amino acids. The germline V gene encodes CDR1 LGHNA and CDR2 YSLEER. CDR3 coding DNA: TGCGCCAGCAGCCAAGGGGCGGGGACCCTCATCCGGGAGCCGTTTTTT. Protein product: CASSQGAGTLIREPFF.

CDR3: CASSLYRSENTGELFF. The CDR3 DNA follows: TGTGCCAGCAGTTTATACAGGAGTGAGAACACCGGGGAGCTGTTTTTT. The genes are TRBV28 and TRBJ2-2; a weak D match, TRBD1 (5 bases). Germline V gene data show CDR1 as MDHEN and CDR2 as SYDVKM. Trimming removed 1 base from V and 1 base from J, with 10 bases in between. The CDR3 is made up of 16 amino acids. Full variable domain (rest looked up from reference TRBV28 and TRBJ2-2): DVKVTQSSRYLVKRTGEKVFLECVQDMDHENMFWYRQDPGLGLRLIYFSYDVKMKEKGDIPEGYSVSREKKERFSLILESASTNQTSMYLCASSLYRSENTGELFFGEGSRLTVL.

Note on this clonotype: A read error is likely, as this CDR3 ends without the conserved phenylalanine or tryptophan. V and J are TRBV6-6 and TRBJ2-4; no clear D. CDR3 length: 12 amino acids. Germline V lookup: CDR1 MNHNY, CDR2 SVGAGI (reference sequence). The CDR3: CPSSPLKNIQYY. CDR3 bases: TGTCCCAGCAGCCCCCTCAAAAACATTCAGTACTAC.

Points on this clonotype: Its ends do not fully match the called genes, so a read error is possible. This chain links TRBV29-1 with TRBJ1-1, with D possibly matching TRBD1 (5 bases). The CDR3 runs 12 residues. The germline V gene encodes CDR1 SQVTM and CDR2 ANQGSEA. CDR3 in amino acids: CSVETESTGAVF. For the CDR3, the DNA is TGCAGCGTCGAGACAGAGAGCACTGGAGCTGTCTTT.

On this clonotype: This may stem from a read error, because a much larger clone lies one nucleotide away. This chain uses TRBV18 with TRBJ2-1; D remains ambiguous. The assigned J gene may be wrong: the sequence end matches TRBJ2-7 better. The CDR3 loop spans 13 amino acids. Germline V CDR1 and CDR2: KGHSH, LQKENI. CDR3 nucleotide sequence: TGTGCCAGCTCACCCCACTCGGGCAATGAGCAGTACTTC. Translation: CASSPHSGNEQYF.

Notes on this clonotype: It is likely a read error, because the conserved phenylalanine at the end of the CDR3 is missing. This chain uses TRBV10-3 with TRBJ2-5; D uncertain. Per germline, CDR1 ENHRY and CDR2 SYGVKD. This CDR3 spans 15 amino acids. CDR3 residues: CDISESATRQETQYL. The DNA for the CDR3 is TGTGACATCAGTGAGTCAGCTACCAGACAAGAGACACAGTACTTA.

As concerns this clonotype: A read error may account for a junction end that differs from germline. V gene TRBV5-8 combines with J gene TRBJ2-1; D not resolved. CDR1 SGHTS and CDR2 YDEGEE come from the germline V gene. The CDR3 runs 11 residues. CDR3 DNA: TGTGCTTTGGGTCGTTTCGATGAGCACTTCTTC. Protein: CALGRFDEHFF. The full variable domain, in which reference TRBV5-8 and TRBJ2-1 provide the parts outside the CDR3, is EAGVTQSPTHLIKTRGQQATLRCSPISGHTSVYWYQQALGLGLQFLLWYDEGEERNRGNFPPRFSGRQFPNYSSELNVNALELEDSALYLCALGRFDEHFFGPGTRLTVL.

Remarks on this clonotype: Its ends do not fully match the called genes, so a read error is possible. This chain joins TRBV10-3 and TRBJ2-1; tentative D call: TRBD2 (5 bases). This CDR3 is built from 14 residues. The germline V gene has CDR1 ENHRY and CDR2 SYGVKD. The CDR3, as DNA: TGTGCCATCAGTCCCACGGCCACCCGGGATGAGGAGTCCTTC. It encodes CAISPTATRDEESF.

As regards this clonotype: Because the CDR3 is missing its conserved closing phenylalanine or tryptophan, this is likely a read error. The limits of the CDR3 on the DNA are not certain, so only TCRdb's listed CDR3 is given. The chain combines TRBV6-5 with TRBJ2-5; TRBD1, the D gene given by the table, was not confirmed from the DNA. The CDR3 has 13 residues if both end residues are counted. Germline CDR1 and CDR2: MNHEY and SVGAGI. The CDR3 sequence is CASSTDRGPTQCY.

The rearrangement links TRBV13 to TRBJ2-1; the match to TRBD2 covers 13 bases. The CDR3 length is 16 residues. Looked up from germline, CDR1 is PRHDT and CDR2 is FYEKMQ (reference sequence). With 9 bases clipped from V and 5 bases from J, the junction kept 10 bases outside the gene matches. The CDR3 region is CARSTGTSGAHNEQFF. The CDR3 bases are TGTGCCAGAAGTACCGGGACTAGCGGGGCACACAATGAGCAGTTCTTC.

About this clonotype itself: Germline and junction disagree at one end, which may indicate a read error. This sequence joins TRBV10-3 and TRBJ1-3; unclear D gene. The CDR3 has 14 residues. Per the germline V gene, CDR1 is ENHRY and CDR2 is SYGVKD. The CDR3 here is CAIRESAAGNTIYF. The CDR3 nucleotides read TGTGCCATCAGAGAGTCAGCTGCTGGAAACACCATATATTTT.

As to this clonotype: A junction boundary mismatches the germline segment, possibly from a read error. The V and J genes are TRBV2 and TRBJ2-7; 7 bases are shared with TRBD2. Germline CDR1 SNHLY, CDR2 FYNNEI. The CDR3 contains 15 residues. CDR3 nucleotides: TGTGCCGGCAGTCCCCGGGACTACTCATCATACGAGCAGTATTTC. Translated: CAGSPRDYSSYEQYF.

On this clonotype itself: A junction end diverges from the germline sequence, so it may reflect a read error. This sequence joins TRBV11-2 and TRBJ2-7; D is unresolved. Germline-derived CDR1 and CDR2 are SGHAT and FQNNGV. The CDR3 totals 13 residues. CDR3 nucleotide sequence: TGTGCCAGCAGCTTAAGAGTTTACCCCGAGAAGTACTTC. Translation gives CASSLRVYPEKYF. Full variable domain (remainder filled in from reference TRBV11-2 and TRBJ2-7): EAGVAQSPRYKIIEKRQSVAFWCNPISGHATLYWYQQILGQGPKLLIQFQNNGVVDDSQLPKDRFSAERLKGVDSTLKIQPAKLEDSAVYLCASSLRVYPEKYFGPGTRLTVT.

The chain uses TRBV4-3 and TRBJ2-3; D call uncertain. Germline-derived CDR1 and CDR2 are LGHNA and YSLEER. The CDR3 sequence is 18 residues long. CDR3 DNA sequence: TGCACCAACAGCCAAGATGCAGAGACACCTATACTCACAGATACGCAGTATTTT. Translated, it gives CTNSQDAETPILTDTQYF.

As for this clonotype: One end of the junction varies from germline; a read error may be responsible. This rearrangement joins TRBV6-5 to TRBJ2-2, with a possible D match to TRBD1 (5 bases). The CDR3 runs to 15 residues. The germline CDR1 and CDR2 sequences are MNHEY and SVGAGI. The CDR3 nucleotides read TGCGCCAGCAGTCCGCGGACATGGTCAACCGGGGAGCTGTTTTTT. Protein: CASSPRTWSTGELFF.

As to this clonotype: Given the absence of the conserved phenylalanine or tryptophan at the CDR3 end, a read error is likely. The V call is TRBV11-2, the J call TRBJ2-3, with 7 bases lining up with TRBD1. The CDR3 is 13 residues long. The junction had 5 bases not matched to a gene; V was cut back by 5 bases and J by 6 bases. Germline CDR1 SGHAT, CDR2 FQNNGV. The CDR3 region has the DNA TGTGCCAGCAGCCTAAGAGGGGGCGATACGCAGTATTTG. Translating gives CASSLRGGDTQYL.

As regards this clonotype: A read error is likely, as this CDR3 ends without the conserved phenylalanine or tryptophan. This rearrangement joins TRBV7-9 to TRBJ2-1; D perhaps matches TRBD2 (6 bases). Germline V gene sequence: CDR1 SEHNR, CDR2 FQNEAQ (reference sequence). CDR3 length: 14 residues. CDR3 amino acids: CASSSGSLYDEQFL. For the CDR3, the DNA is TGCGCCAGCAGCTCCGGGAGCCTATACGATGAGCAGTTCCTC.

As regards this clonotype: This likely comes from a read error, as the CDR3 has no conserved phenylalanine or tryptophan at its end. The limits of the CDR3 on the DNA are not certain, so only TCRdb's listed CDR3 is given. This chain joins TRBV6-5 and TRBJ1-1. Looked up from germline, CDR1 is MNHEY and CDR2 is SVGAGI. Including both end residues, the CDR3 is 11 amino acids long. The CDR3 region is CASSYADVASY.

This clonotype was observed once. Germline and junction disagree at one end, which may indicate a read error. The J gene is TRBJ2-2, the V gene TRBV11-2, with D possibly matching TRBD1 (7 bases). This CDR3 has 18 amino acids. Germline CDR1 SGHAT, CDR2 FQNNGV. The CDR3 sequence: CASNSPRAGGPNTGELFF. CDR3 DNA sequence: TGTGCCAGCAACTCACCCCGAGCGGGTGGCCCGAACACAGGGGAGTTGTTTTTT. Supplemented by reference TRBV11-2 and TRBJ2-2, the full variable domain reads EAGVAQSPRYKIIEKRQSVAFWCNPISGHATLYWYQQILGQGPKLLIQFQNNGVVDDSQLPKDRFSAERLKGVDSTLKIQPAKLEDSAVYLCASNSPRAGGPNTGELFFGEGSRLTVL.